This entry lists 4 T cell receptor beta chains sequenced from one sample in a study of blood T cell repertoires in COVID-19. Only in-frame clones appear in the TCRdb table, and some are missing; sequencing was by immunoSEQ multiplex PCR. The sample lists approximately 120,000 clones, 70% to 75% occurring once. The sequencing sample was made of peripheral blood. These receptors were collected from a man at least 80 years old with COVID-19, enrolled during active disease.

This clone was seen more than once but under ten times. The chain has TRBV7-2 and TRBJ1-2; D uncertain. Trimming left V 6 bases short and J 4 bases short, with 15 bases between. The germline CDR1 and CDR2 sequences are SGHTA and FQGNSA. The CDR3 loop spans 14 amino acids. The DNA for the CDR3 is TGTGCCAGCAGTCAACCGGGTCTTATCTATGGCTACACCTTC. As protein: CASSQPGLIYGYTF.

The DNA for the CDR3 is TGTGCCAGCAGATCTTCAGGGACAGATAACACCGGGGAGCTGTTTTTT. Translated, it gives CASRSSGTDNTGELFF. This chain links TRBV28 with TRBJ2-2; TRBD1 aligns across 7 bases. CDR3 size: 16 residues. The junction had 9 bases not matched to a gene; V was cut back by 6 bases and J by 2 bases. CDR1 and CDR2 (germline): MDHEN, SYDVKM.

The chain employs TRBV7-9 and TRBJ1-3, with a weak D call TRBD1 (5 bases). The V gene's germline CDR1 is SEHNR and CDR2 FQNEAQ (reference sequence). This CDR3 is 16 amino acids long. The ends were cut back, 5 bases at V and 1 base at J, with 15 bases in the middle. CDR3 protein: CASSRDSLRSGNTIYF. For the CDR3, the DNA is TGTGCCAGCAGCCGAGACAGTCTTCGGTCTGGAAACACCATATATTTT. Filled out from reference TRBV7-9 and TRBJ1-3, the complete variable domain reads DTGVSQNPRHKITKRGQNVTFRCDPISEHNRLYWYRQTLGQGPEFLTYFQNEAQLEKSRLLSDRFSAERPKGSFSTLEIQRTEQGDSAMYLCASSRDSLRSGNTIYFGEGSWLTVV.

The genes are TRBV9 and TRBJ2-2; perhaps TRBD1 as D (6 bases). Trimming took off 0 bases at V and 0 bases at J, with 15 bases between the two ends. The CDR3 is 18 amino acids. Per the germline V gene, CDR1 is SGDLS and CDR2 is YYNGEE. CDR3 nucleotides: TGTGCCAGCAGCGTAGAGGGGGTGAATAGCGCGAACACCGGGGAGCTGTTTTTT. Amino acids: CASSVEGVNSANTGELFF.